A single sample gave rise to the 7 T cell receptor beta chains below, sequenced in a study of response to subunit inactivated influenza vaccine. One entry per CDR3 protein results from TCRdb running MiXCR on the RT-PCR reads. Counted here are around 650,000 distinct CDR3 sequences, around 16% occurring once; the ten biggest clones make up 11%. The input for sequencing was PBMCs from blood, taken about 11 days after vaccination. The source of these receptors is a man between 45 and 60 years old who received an inactivated influenza vaccine.

There are a few counts of this clonotype. The chain employs TRBV20-1 and TRBJ1-4; unclear D gene. V shed 0 bases and J shed 1 base, with 9 bases lying between them. The CDR3 has 15 amino acids. Per the germline V gene, CDR1 is DFQATT and CDR2 is SNEGSKA (reference sequence). The CDR3 reads CSAREGRVTNEKLFF. In DNA form, the CDR3 reads TGCAGTGCTAGAGAAGGGAGAGTAACTAATGAAAAACTGTTTTTT.

This clonotype has a handful of counts. This chain connects TRBV20-1 to TRBJ2-3, with D tentatively TRBD1 (6 bases). Trimming stripped 2 bases from V and 0 bases from J, with 24 bases between. The germline V gene has CDR1 DFQATT and CDR2 SNEGSKA (reference sequence). CDR3 length: 19 residues. CDR3: CSARSVRRSDSDSTDTQYF. CDR3 DNA sequence: TGCAGTGCTAGATCGGTGCGGCGCTCGGACAGTGATAGCACAGATACGCAGTATTTT.

At least ten counts were recorded for this clonotype. This chain connects TRBV7-9 to TRBJ2-1; D gene ambiguous. Trimming left V 5 bases short and J 0 bases short, with 11 bases between. The CDR3 covers 15 residues. CDR1 SEHNR and CDR2 FQNEAQ come from the germline V gene (reference sequence). The CDR3 nucleotides read TGTGCCAGCAGCCGGCTAATGGACTCCTACAATGAGCAGTTCTTC. It is translated as CASSRLMDSYNEQFF.

This clonotype has just a few counts. The gene calls are TRBV20-1 and TRBJ1-5, with TRBD1 matching 7 bases. Germline CDR1 and CDR2: DFQATT and SNEGSKA (reference sequence). V dropped 4 bases and J dropped 0; count of bases not matched to a gene: 3. The CDR3 covers 14 residues. The DNA for the CDR3 is TGCAGTGCTAAGGGGGCGAGTAGCAATCAGCCCCAGCATTTT. Protein product: CSAKGASSNQPQHF.

The chain has TRBV6-2 or TRBV6-3 and TRBJ1-2; D remains unclear. CDR3 size: 20 residues. Trimming cost V 6 bases and J 0 bases, with 29 bases left between them. Germline V gives CDR1 MNHEY, CDR2 SVGEGT. The CDR3 protein is CASSPLSNRQRTTANYGYTF. The CDR3 DNA is TGTGCCAGCAGCCCTTTGTCGAATCGGCAGCGAACCACAGCTAACTATGGCTACACCTTC.

The V gene is TRBV20-1, the J gene TRBJ2-3; D remains ambiguous. Between the trimmed V and J ends, which lost 0 bases and 4 bases, there was a span of 5 bases. The CDR3 totals 12 residues. Looked up from germline, CDR1 is DFQATT and CDR2 is SNEGSKA (reference sequence). CDR3 sequence (DNA): TGCAGTGCTAGAGAGACTCCAGATACGCAGTATTTT. Translation: CSARETPDTQYF.

This clonotype occurred many times. This chain links TRBV7-2 with TRBJ2-7, with 10 bases fitting TRBD2. V lost 5 bases, J lost 3 bases, and 7 bases stayed unmatched. The germline V gene has CDR1 SGHTA and CDR2 FQGNSA. This CDR3 region has 15 residues. CDR3 residues: CASSPLSGRVYEQYF. Here the CDR3 DNA reads TGTGCCAGCAGCCCACTAAGCGGGAGGGTCTACGAGCAGTACTTC.